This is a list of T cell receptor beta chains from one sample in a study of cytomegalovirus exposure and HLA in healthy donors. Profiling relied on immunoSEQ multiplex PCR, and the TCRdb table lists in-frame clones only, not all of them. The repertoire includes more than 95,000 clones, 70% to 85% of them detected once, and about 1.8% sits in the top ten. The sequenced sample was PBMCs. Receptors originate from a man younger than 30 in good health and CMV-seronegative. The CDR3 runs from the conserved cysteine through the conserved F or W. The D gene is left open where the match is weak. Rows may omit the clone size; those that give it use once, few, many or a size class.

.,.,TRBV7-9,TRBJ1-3,CASSRVGGNTIYF,TGTGCCAGCAGCCGGGTCGGTGGAAACACCATATATTTT
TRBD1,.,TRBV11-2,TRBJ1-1,CASSLDDGRGVAEAFF,TGTGCCAGCAGCTTAGATGACGGCAGGGGGGTCGCTGAAGCTTTCTTT
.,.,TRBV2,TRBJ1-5,CASRTYSNQPQHF,TGTGCCAGCAGGACTTATAGCAATCAGCCCCAGCATTTT
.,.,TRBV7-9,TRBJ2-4,CASSSPGAKNIQYF,TGTGCCAGCAGCTCCCCCGGGGCCAAAAACATTCAGTACTTC
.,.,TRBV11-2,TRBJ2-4,CASSNFGTSKNIQYF,TGTGCCAGCAGCAACTTCGGGACATCCAAAAACATTCAGTACTTC
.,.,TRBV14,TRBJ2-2,CASSLRRTGTGELFF,TGTGCCAGCAGCCTCCGACGGACTGGTACCGGGGAGCTGTTTTTT
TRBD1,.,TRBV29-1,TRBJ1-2,CSVEEFRDGRGPNYGYTF,TGCAGCGTTGAAGAGTTTAGGGACGGCAGGGGGCCTAACTATGGCTACACCTTC
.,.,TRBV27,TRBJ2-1,CASSYKFNEQFF,TGTGCCAGCAGTTATAAATTCAATGAGCAGTTCTTC
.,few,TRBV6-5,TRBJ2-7,CASSSLTGEVGYEQYF,TGTGCCAGCAGTTCCCTCACAGGGGAGGTAGGCTACGAGCAGTACTTC
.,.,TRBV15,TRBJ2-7,CATSRGWVRERDYEQYF,TGTGCCACCAGCAGAGGTTGGGTGAGGGAACGAGACTACGAGCAGTACTTC
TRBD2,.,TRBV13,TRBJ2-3,CASSIIRGLAGGTDTQYF,TGTGCCAGCAGCATAATCCGGGGACTAGCGGGGGGGACAGATACGCAGTATTTT
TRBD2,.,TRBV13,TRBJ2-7,CASSRFGGVSYEQYF,TGTGCCAGCAGCCGCTTCGGGGGGGTCTCCTACGAGCAGTACTTC
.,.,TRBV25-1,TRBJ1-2,CASPRTQAPQGYTF,TGTGCCAGCCCTCGGACACAAGCTCCTCAGGGCTACACCTTC
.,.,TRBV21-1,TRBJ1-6,CASHDSPSPLHF,TGTGCCAGCCATGACAGCCCGTCACCCCTCCACTTT
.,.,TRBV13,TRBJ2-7,CASKKGGMYEQYF,TGTGCCAGCAAGAAAGGGGGTATGTACGAGCAGTACTTC
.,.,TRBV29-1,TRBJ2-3,CSVVEGGTDTQYF,TGCAGCGTTGTTGAAGGGGGCACAGATACGCAGTATTTT
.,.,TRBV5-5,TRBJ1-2,CASSPDPLGLMRNGYTF,TGTGCCAGCAGCCCCGACCCCCTAGGCCTAATGCGAAATGGCTACACCTTC
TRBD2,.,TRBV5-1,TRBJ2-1,CASSLTSGEGEQFF,TGCGCCAGCAGCTTGACTAGCGGGGAGGGTGAGCAGTTCTTC
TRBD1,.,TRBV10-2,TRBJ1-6,CASSDAQGSSYNSPLHF,TGCGCCAGCAGTGACGCACAGGGGAGCTCCTATAATTCACCCCTCCACTTT
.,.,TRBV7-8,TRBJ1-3,CASSPLQGSGNTIYF,TGTGCCAGCAGTCCCCTTCAGGGCTCCGGAAACACCATATATTTT
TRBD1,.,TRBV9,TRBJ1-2,CASSVETGTGGGYTF,TGTGCCAGCAGCGTAGAGACCGGGACAGGGGGCGGCTACACCTTC
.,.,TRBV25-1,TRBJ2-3,CASRRTGPKDTQYF,TGCGCCAGCAGGAGAACAGGACCCAAGGATACGCAGTATTTT
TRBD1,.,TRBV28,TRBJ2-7,CASSLGQGAGYEQYF,TGTGCCAGCAGTTTAGGGCAGGGGGCAGGCTACGAGCAGTACTTC
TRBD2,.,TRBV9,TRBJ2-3,CASSTAGGDTQYF,TGTGCCAGCAGCACAGCGGGGGGGGATACGCAGTATTTT
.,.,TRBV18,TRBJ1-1,CASSPTSTEAFF,TGTGCCAGCTCACCTACGAGCACTGAAGCTTTCTTT
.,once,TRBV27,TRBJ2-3,CASSLSADTQYF,TGTGCCAGCAGCCTATCGGCAGATACGCAGTATTTT
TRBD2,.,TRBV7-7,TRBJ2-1,CASSSSSGGAVEQFF,TGTGCCAGCAGCTCATCTAGCGGGGGGGCAGTTGAGCAGTTCTTC
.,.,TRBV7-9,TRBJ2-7,CASSLATYEQYF,TGTGCCAGCAGCTTAGCCACCTACGAGCAGTACTTC
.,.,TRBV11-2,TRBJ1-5,CASSLDRNQPQHF,TGTGCCAGCAGCTTAGACAGGAATCAGCCCCAGCATTTT
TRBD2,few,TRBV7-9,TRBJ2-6,CASSARERDVVSGANVLTF,TGTGCCAGCAGCGCTAGGGAGCGGGACGTCGTCTCTGGGGCCAACGTCCTGACTTTC
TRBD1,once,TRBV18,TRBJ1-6,CASSGQGENSPLHF,TGTGCCAGCTCCGGACAGGGCGAAAATTCACCCCTCCACTTT
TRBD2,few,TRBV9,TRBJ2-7,CASSPRTRGAEQYF,TGTGCCAGCAGCCCCAGGACGCGGGGGGCCGAGCAGTACTTC
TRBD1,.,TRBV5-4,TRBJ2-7,CASSLGSGQATGYYEQYF,TGTGCCAGCAGCTTGGGGTCGGGACAGGCCACTGGGTACTACGAGCAGTACTTC
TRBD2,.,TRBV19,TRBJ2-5,CASSRGLAGDLLQETQYF,TGTGCCAGTAGTAGAGGACTAGCGGGGGACCTTCTGCAAGAGACCCAGTACTTC
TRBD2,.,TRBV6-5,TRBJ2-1,CASSSRLAPDRREQFF,TGTGCCAGCAGTTCTAGACTAGCGCCGGATAGGAGGGAGCAGTTCTTC
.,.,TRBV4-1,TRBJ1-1,CASSQDPHRVGTEAFF,TGCGCCAGCAGCCAAGACCCCCACAGGGTAGGTACTGAAGCTTTCTTT
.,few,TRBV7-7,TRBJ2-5,CASSLRGGTAQETQYF,TGTGCCAGCAGCTTACGGGGCGGGACAGCACAAGAGACCCAGTACTTC
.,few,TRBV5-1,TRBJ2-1,CASRTSSYNEQFF,TGCGCCAGCAGAACGAGCTCCTACAATGAGCAGTTCTTC
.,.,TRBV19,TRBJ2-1,CASSIGGAGYNEQFF,TGTGCCAGTAGTATCGGCGGAGCCGGATACAATGAGCAGTTCTTC
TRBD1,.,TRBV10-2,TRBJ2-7,CASRNRDREKYEQYF,TGCGCCAGCAGGAACCGGGACAGGGAAAAATACGAGCAGTACTTC
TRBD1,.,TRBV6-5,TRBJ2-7,CASSYFQGTGLYEQYF,TGTGCCAGCAGTTACTTCCAGGGGACAGGCCTCTACGAGCAGTACTTC
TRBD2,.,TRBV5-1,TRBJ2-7,CASSSGLAGKDEQYF,TGCGCCAGCAGCTCTGGACTAGCGGGGAAGGACGAGCAGTACTTC
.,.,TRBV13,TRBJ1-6,CASSLGQGNSPLHF,TGTGCCAGCAGCTTAGGTCAGGGAAATTCACCCCTCCACTTT
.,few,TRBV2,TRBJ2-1,CASSSRQGLYNEQFF,TGTGCCAGCAGCTCCCGCCAGGGGTTATACAATGAGCAGTTCTTC
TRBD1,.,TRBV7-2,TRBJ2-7,CASQLDRVREQYF,TGTGCCAGCCAGTTGGACAGGGTTCGCGAGCAGTACTTC
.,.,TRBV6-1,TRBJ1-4,CASSATGSFNEKLFF,TGTGCCAGCAGTGCGACGGGTTCCTTTAATGAAAAACTGTTTTTT
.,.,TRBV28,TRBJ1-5,CATGGGHRNQPQHF,TGTGCCACCGGCGGGGGGCATCGAAATCAGCCCCAGCATTTT
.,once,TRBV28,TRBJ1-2,CASSLSMGLGGYTF,TGTGCCAGCAGTTTGAGCATGGGGCTAGGGGGCTACACCTTC
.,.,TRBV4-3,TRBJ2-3,CASSPPGLRDTQYF,TGCGCCAGCAGCCCCCCCGGCCTGAGGGATACGCAGTATTTT
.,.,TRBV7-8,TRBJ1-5,CASSLKQGGSQPQHF,TGTGCCAGCAGCTTAAAACAGGGTGGATCTCAGCCCCAGCATTTT
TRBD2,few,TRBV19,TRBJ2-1,CASSSISSGGAWNEQFF,TGTGCCAGTAGTTCCATTTCTAGCGGGGGGGCGTGGAATGAGCAGTTCTTC
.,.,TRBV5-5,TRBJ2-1,CASSLSYNEQFF,TGTGCCAGCAGCCTCTCCTACAATGAGCAGTTCTTC
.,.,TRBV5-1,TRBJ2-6,CASSLGPSSGANVLTF,TGCGCCAGCAGCTTGGGGCCCAGCTCTGGGGCCAACGTCCTGACTTTC
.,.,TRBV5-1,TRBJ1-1,CASSGGAENTEAFF,TGCGCCAGCAGCGGTGGGGCGGAGAACACTGAAGCTTTCTTT
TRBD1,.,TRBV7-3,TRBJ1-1,CASSLTSQGEEAFF,TGTGCCAGCAGCTTAACGTCACAGGGGGAAGAAGCTTTCTTT
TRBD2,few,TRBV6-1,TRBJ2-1,CASSEPGGVGYNEQFF,TGTGCCAGCAGTGAGCCGGGGGGAGTAGGCTACAATGAGCAGTTCTTC
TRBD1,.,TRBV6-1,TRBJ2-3,CASSGDRGRGTDTQYF,TGTGCCAGCAGTGGGGACAGGGGAAGGGGCACAGATACGCAGTATTTT
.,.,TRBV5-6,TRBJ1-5,CASSFQDSHNQPQHF,TGTGCCAGCAGCTTTCAGGACAGTCATAATCAGCCCCAGCATTTT